This T cell receptor delta chain was sequenced for a study of gamma delta lymphoproliferative disorders and STAT genes (dated by TCRdb to 2016 to 2019). Context from the whole study: Of the 9 Tgammadelta LGLL patients who were sequenced, 4 had symptomatic disease and 5 followed an indolent course. The TCR-sequenced pilot group comprised 9 Tgammadelta large granular lymphocyte leukemia patients and a couple of hepatosplenic T-cell lymphoma patients. Delta-chain libraries followed the EuroClonality-NGS working group standard operating procedure, because no corresponding Invivoscribe delta assay was available. Gamma-chain libraries were prepared from at least 50 ng of genomic DNA using the LymphoTrack Dx TCRG Assay. Within a larger immunophenotypic and STAT-mutation study, TCR gamma and delta CDR3 repertoires were profiled by deep sequencing in Tgammadelta lymphoproliferative disease patients and healthy controls. To confirm results, a couple of gamma-chain samples and every delta-chain sample were sequenced twice. The research as a whole found: Almost every major gamma and delta clonotype found in patients was public, meaning shared with at least one healthy donor, with just a couple of gamma clonotypes being private to disease. When whole repertoires were clustered, gamma repertoires from patients formed a group apart from those of healthy controls, but delta repertoires showed no separation between the groups. Major clones in indolent patients were dominated by Vgamma9-JgammaP and Vdelta2-Ddelta3-Jdelta1 rearrangements, but these rearrangements were absent in symptomatic patients, who instead used less common gene combinations. According to the authors, NGS specificity may be reduced at low frequencies, so whether leukemic clones are public or private needs confirmation. Control T cells were likely spread across varied maturation stages, whereas leukemic cells were skewed toward terminal effectors, which potentially limits comparisons between patients and controls.

Measured from the cysteine to the phenylalanine, the CDR3 is 21 residues long. Left in the record is the CDR3 DNA by itself, 63 bases read in frame from the first base. Genomic DNA from peripheral blood mononuclear cells isolated from patients and controls was used for TCR sequencing. A median age of approximately 71 years was recorded for the sequenced patients, of whom four or five were male and roughly six were female. All patients came from a single hematology unit in Padova, Italy, and their diagnoses were reclassified as T-LGLL or HSTCL using the 2017 WHO criteria. All patient samples were collected while patients were either off therapy or before therapy. Concerning this clone itself: No antigen is known for it. A far larger clone is one base from this, pointing to a likely read error. Different DNA sequences within this sample yield the same CDR3.

Both library preparation methods relied on multiplex PCR with primers aimed at conserved V and J regions of the TCR genes. Amplicons were purified, pooled and sequenced on an Illumina MiSeq platform. The study's own analysis went as follows. V(D)J alignment, clonotype assembly and translation were handled by MiXCR, while functionality assessment and CDR3 repertoire analyses were done with VDJtools. The IMGT definition of CDR3 was applied, and only productive sequences using functional genes were analyzed, with ORF genes and pseudogenes left out. Identical amino acid CDR3s of major clonotypes (frequency >=5%) were searched for across all patients and controls using a custom Python script. A one-sided non-parametric Wilcoxon test was used to compare clonotype frequencies between patients and controls. TCRdb called clones from the public reads with CATT, and repeated DNA sequences were later combined into one row. The authors' filters were not applied to this entry. This sample is represented by roughly 250 delta-chain clones; 10% of them were singletons. Jointly, the top ten make up 97% of the sample.

The source material was blood. The V gene remains uncalled, whereas the J gene is TRDJ1; the DNA was not compared with TRDD3, the D call given in the table. The TCR originated in a human donor with gamma-delta T-cell large granular lymphocyte leukemia. The base sequence is TGTGCTCTTGGGGACCCTAGAGGCTATTCCTACTGGGGGATACGAGCCGATAAACTCATCTTT. Its protein product is CALGDPRGYSYWGIRADKLIF.